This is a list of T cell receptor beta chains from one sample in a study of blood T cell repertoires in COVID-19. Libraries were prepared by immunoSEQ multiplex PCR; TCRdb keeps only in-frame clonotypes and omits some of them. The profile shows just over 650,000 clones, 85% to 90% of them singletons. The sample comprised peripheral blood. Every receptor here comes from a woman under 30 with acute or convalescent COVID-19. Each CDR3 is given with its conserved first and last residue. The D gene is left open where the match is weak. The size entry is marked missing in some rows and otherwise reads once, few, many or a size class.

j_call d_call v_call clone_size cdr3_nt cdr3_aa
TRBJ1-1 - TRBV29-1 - TGCAGCGTCCTGCTGGGGGCCACTGAAGCTTTCTTT CSVLLGATEAFF
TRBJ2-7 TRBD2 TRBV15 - TGTGCCACCAGCAGAGATGGGCTAGCGGGGGGTTACGAGCAGTACTTC CATSRDGLAGGYEQYF
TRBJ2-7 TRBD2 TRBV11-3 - TGTGCCAGCAGCCGAACTAGCGGGGGGGTCTACGAGCAGTACTTC CASSRTSGGVYEQYF
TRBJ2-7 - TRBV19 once TGTGCCAGTAGTACACATCGGAGCTCCTACGAGCAGTACTTC CASSTHRSSYEQYF
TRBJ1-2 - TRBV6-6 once TGTGCCAGCAGTTACGCCAGACAGGATGCGTATGGCTACACCTTC CASSYARQDAYGYTF
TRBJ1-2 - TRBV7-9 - TGTGCCAGCAGCTTACAGTTCACTAACTATGGCTACACCTTC CASSLQFTNYGYTF
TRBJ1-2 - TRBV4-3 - TGCGCCAGCAGCCTGGATCTCCGACAGGCCTCTTATGGCTACACCTTC CASSLDLRQASYGYTF
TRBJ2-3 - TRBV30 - TGTGCCTGGATGGGGAGTATTAGCACAGATACGCAGTATTTT CAWMGSISTDTQYF
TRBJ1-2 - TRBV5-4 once TGTGCCAGCAGCTTGAAAGCGGCGAGAGCTAACTATGGCTACACCTTC CASSLKAARANYGYTF
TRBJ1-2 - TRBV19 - TGTGCCAGTAGTGTCGACAGCCCGGCCTACGGTGGCTACACCTTC CASSVDSPAYGGYTF
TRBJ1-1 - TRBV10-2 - TGCGCCAGCAGTCACAAGGCGACTAACACTGAAGCTTTCTTT CASSHKATNTEAFF
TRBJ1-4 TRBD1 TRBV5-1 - TGCGCCAGCAGCCCGGGACAGGGGGCACAACCAACTAATGAAAAACTGTTTTTT CASSPGQGAQPTNEKLFF
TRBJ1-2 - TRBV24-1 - TGTGCCACCAGTGACAATGAGCTTGGCTACACCTTC CATSDNELGYTF
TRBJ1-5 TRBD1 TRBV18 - TGTGCCAGCTCACAGGGGACAGGGGAGCGACAGCCCCAGCATTTT CASSQGTGERQPQHF
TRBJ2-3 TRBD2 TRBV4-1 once TGCGCCAGCAGCCACGGCCCGGGGGGGATCACAGATACGCAGTATTTT CASSHGPGGITDTQYF
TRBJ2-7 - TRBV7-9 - TGTGCCAGCAGCCCCGGAGACAGGTACGAGCAGTACTTC CASSPGDRYEQYF
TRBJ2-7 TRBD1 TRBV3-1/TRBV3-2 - TGTGCCAGCAGCTCTACAGGGGGCTACGAGCAGTACTTC CASSSTGGYEQYF
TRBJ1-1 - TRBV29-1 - TGCAGCGTTGAGAAGGGGGATAACACTGAAGCTTTCTTT CSVEKGDNTEAFF
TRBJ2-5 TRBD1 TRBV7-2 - TGTGCCAGCAGCACGGACAGGGTCCGGGAGACCCAGTACTTC CASSTDRVRETQYF
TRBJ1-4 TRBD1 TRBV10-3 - TGTGCCATCAGCCAGGGGGCGACTAATGAAAAACTGTTTTTT CAISQGATNEKLFF
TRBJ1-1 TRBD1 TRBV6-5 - TGTGCCAGCAGTCCCGGGACAGGGGAAGCTTTCTTT CASSPGTGEAFF
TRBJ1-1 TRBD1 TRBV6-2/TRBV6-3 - TGTGCCAGCAGTCCCACAGGGGCCACTGAAGCTTTCTTT CASSPTGATEAFF